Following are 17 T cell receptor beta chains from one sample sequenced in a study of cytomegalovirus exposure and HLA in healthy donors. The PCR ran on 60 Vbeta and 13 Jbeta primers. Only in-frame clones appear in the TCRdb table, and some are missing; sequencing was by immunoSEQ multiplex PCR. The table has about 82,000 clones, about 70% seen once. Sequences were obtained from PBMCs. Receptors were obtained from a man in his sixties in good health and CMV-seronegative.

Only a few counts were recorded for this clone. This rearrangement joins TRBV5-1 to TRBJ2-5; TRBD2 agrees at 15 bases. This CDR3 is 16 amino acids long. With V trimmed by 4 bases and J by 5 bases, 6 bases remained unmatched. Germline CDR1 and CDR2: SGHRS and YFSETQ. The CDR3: CASSRTSGGAGETQYF. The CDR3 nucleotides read TGCGCCAGCAGCAGGACTAGCGGGGGGGCAGGTGAGACCCAGTACTTC.

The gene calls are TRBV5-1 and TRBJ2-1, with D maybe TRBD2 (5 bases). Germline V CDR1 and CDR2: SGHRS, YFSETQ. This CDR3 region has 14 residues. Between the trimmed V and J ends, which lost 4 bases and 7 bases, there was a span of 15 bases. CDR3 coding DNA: TGCGCCAGCAGCCCTATCCAGTCGGGGAATGAGCAGTTCTTC. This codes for CASSPIQSGNEQFF.

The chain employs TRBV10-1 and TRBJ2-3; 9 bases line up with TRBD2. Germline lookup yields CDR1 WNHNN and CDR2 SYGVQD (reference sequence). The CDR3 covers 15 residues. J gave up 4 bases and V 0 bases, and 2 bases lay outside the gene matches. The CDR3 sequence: CASSESLAGADTQYF. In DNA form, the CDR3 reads TGCGCCAGCAGTGAGTCTTTAGCGGGGGCAGATACGCAGTATTTT.

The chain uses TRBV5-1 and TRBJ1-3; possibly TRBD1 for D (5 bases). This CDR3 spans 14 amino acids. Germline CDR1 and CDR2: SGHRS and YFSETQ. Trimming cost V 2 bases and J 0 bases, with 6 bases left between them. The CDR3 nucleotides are TGCGCCAGCAGCTTAGACAGCTCTGGAAACACCATATATTTT. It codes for CASSLDSSGNTIYF.

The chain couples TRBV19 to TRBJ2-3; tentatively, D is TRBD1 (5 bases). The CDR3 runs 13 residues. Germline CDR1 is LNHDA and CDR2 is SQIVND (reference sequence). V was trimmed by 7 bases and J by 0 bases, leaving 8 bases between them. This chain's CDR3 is CASNRGSTDTQYF. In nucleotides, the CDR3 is TGTGCCAGTAATAGGGGTAGCACAGATACGCAGTATTTT. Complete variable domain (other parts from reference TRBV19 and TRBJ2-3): DGGITQSPKYLFRKEGQNVTLSCEQNLNHDAMYWYRQDPGQGLRLIYYSQIVNDFQKGDIAEGYSVSREKKESFPLTVTSAQKNPTAFYLCASNRGSTDTQYFGPGTRLTVL.

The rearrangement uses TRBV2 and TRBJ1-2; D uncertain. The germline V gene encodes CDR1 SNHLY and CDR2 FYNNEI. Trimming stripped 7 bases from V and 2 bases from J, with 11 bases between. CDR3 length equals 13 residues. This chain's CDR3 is CASTSRANYGYTF. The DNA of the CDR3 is TGTGCCAGCACTTCGCGGGCGAACTATGGCTACACCTTC.

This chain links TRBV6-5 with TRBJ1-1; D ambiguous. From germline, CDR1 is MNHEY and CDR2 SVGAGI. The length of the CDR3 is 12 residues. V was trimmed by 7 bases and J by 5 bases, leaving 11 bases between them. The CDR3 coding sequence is TGTGCCAGCACCGGGGAAGGGACTGAAGCTTTCTTT. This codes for CASTGEGTEAFF.

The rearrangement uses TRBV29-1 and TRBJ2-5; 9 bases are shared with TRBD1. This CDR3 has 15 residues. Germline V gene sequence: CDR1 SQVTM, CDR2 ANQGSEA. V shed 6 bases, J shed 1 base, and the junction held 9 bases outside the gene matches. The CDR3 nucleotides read TGCAGCGTGCAACAGGGGGCGGTTTTCCAAGAGACCCAGTACTTC. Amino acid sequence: CSVQQGAVFQETQYF. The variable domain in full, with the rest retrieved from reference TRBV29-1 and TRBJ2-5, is SAVISQKPSRDICQRGTSLTIQCQVDSQVTMMFWYRQQPGQSLTLIATANQGSEATYESGFVIDKFPISRPNLTFSTLTVSNMSPEDSSIYLCSVQQGAVFQETQYFGPGTRLLVL.

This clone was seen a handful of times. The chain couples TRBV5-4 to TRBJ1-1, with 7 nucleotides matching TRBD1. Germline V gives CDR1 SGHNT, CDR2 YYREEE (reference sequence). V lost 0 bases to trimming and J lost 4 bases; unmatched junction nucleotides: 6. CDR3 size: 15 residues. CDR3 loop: CASSLEGAFGTEAFF. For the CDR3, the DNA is TGTGCCAGCAGCTTGGAGGGGGCGTTCGGCACTGAAGCTTTCTTT.

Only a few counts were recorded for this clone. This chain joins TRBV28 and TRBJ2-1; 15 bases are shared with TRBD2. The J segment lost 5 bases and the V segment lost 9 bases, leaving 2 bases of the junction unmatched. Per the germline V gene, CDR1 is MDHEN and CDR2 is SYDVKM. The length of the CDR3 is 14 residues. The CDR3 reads CASRTSGGDNEQFF. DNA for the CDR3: TGTGCCAGTCGGACTAGCGGGGGGGACAATGAGCAGTTCTTC.

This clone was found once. CDR3 nucleotides: TGTGCCAGCAGCGCGGATCAGGGAAATTCACCCCTCCACTTT. Protein product: CASSADQGNSPLHF. The chain has TRBV11-2 and TRBJ1-6; TRBD1 might be the D (5 bases). This CDR3 comprises 14 residues. The V end lost 5 bases, the J end lost 7 bases, and 12 bases lay between the germline ends. Per the germline V gene, CDR1 is SGHAT and CDR2 is FQNNGV.

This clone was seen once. CDR3 DNA: TGTGCCAGCAGTTCCGGACAAAACTATGGCTACACCTTC. Translating it yields CASSSGQNYGYTF. The chain joins TRBV6-5 to TRBJ1-2, with D possibly being TRBD1 (5 bases). The germline CDR1 and CDR2 sequences are MNHEY and SVGAGI. With 4 bases removed from V and 2 bases from J, the gap between germline ends came to 8 bases. The CDR3 is 13 residues long.

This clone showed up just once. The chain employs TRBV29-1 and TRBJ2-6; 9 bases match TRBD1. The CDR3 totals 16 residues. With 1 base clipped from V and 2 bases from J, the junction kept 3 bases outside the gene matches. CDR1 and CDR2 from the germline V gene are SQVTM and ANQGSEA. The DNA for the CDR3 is TGCAGCGTTGAAGTCCGGGACAGGGCTGGGGCCAACGTCCTGACTTTC. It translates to CSVEVRDRAGANVLTF.

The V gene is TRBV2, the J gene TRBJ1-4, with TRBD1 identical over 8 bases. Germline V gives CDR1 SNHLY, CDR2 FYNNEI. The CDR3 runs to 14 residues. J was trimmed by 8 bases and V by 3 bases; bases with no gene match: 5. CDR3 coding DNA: TGTGCCAGCAGTGACAACAGGGGGAACGAAAAACTGTTTTTT. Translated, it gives CASSDNRGNEKLFF.

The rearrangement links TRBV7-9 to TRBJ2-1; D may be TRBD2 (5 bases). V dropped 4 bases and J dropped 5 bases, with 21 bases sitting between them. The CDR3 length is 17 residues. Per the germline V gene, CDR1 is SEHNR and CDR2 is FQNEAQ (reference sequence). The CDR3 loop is CASSSLRGLLPNNEQFF. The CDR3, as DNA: TGTGCCAGCAGCTCCCTCCGAGGGCTGTTACCCAACAATGAGCAGTTCTTC.

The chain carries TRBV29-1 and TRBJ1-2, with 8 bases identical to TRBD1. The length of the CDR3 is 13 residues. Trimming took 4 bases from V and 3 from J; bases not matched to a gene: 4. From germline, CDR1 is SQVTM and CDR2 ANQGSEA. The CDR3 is CSVGRGLDYGYTF. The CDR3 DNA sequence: TGCAGCGTTGGCAGGGGGCTGGACTATGGCTACACCTTC.

The CDR3, as DNA: TGTGCCAGCAGCCCCGGGGGGAATAACTACAATGAGCAGTTCTTC. Amino acids: CASSPGGNNYNEQFF. This chain joins TRBV28 and TRBJ2-1, with 7 bases identical to TRBD2. With V trimmed by 6 bases and J by 3 bases, 8 bases remained unmatched. This CDR3 spans 15 amino acids. Germline V CDR1 and CDR2: MDHEN, SYDVKM.